The 16 T cell receptor beta chains reported below all come from one sample, sequenced in a study of PD-1 blockade in classical Hodgkin lymphoma. The table came from immunoSEQ multiplex PCR; TCRdb's copy has only in-frame clones and leaves some out. Of some 96,000 clones in the sample, about four fifths were seen once. All the patients suffered relapse after autologous stem cell transplantation, and brentuximab vedotin exposure differed. Specimen: peripheral blood mononuclear cells (PBMCs), collected before the second cycle of nivolumab. The receptor source for this set is a human donor with classical Hodgkin lymphoma.

V gene TRBV18 combines with J gene TRBJ2-1; D is unresolved. The CDR3 runs to 18 residues. V dropped 2 bases and J dropped 8 bases, with 25 bases sitting between them. The V gene's germline CDR1 is KGHSH and CDR2 LQKENI. The CDR3 bases are TGTGCCAGCTCACCAACGACTGGGTCGAGCACGGCCGGATATGAGCAGTTCTTC. Translation: CASSPTTGSSTAGYEQFF. Full variable domain (remainder filled in from reference TRBV18 and TRBJ2-1): NAGVMQNPRHLVRRRGQEARLRCSPMKGHSHVYWYRQLPEEGLKFMVYLQKENIIDESGMPKERFSAEFPKEGPSILRIQQVVRGDSAAYFCASSPTTGSSTAGYEQFFGPGTRLTVL.

V and J are TRBV4-3 and TRBJ2-4, with D perhaps TRBD2 (6 bases). V was cut by 0 bases and J by 6 bases, with 15 bases left in between. CDR1 and CDR2 from the germline V gene are LGHNA and YSLEER. This CDR3 spans 16 amino acids. CDR3 sequence reads: CASSQEPASDINIQYF. The CDR3 nucleotides are TGCGCCAGCAGCCAAGAGCCGGCTAGCGATATAAACATTCAGTACTTC.

The chain is built from TRBV7-6 and TRBJ1-3; no clear D. The CDR3 spans 13 residues. Germline V gene data show CDR1 as SGHVS and CDR2 as FNYEAQ. V lost 2 bases and J lost 4, with 6 bases in between. CDR3 nucleotides: TGTGCCAGCAGCTTAAAGGAGGGAAACACCATATATTTT. This translates into CASSLKEGNTIYF.

The V gene is TRBV6-4, the J gene TRBJ2-1; 11 nucleotides line up with TRBD2. Per the germline V gene, CDR1 is MRHNA and CDR2 is SNTAGT. The length of the CDR3 is 16 residues. The trim removed 7 bases at V and 7 bases at J, leaving 12 bases unmatched. CDR3 DNA sequence: TGTGCCAGCACCGACGGGATTAGCGGGAGGGCGAATGAGCAGTTCTTC. Protein: CASTDGISGRANEQFF.

This sequence joins TRBV7-6 and TRBJ2-2; weak D call: TRBD2 (6 bases). The ends were cut back, 5 bases at V and 5 bases at J, with 15 bases in the middle. The germline CDR1 and CDR2 sequences are SGHVS and FNYEAQ. The CDR3 contains 15 residues. CDR3: CASSLGAAGTGELFF. The DNA for the CDR3 is TGTGCCAGCAGCCTCGGGGCGGCGGGGACCGGGGAGCTGTTTTTT.

This clone was recorded once. The identical CDR3 is also encoded by other nucleotide sequences in the sample. This chain links TRBV9 with TRBJ2-3; D is ambiguous. The CDR3 runs to 14 residues. V dropped 0 bases and J dropped 3 bases, with 8 bases sitting between them. Germline V gives CDR1 SGDLS, CDR2 YYNGEE. CDR3 region: CASSVDYFTDTQYF. The CDR3 coding sequence is TGTGCCAGCAGCGTAGACTACTTTACAGATACGCAGTATTTT.

The chain has TRBV30 and TRBJ2-7, with TRBD1 identical over 7 bases. CDR1 GTSNPN and CDR2 SVGIG come from the germline V gene (reference sequence). V was pared by 4 bases and J by 2 bases, with 5 bases of the junction left unmatched. The CDR3 has 13 amino acids. The CDR3 is CAWNGQETYEQYF. The CDR3 coding sequence is TGTGCCTGGAACGGACAGGAGACCTACGAGCAGTACTTC.

The chain carries TRBV5-1 and TRBJ1-4; D is undetermined. Trimming removed 4 bases from V and 3 bases from J, with 16 bases in between. Germline values: CDR1 SGHRS, CDR2 YFSETQ. This CDR3 comprises 16 residues. CDR3 residues: CASSQNAAGSNEKLFF. In nucleotides, the CDR3 is TGCGCCAGCAGCCAAAACGCCGCGGGGTCTAATGAAAAACTGTTTTTT.

This clone was observed a single time. V and J are TRBV6-5 and TRBJ2-7, with D perhaps TRBD2 (6 bases). The germline V gene has CDR1 MNHEY and CDR2 SVGAGI. Trimming left V 7 bases short and J 5 bases short, with 15 bases between. There are 13 residues in the CDR3. This CDR3 is CASTDPSGDEQYF. In nucleotides, the CDR3 is TGTGCCAGCACAGACCCATCGGGGGACGAGCAGTACTTC.

The sample holds one count of this clone. This chain connects TRBV7-3 to TRBJ1-1, with D maybe TRBD1 (5 bases). The germline V gene encodes CDR1 SGHTA and CDR2 FQGTGA. Trimming pared 0 bases from V and 1 base from J, leaving 6 bases between. CDR3 length: 14 residues. Here the CDR3 reads CASSLTGGNTEAFF. The CDR3 DNA follows: TGTGCCAGCAGCTTAACGGGGGGGAACACTGAAGCTTTCTTT.

This clone has only one observation. The rearrangement joins TRBV7-9 to TRBJ2-1, with D possibly matching TRBD2 (6 bases). This CDR3 has 15 residues. The germline V gene encodes CDR1 SEHNR and CDR2 FQNEAQ (reference sequence). The germline V and J ends were trimmed by 1 base and 7 bases, with 14 bases remaining between them. The CDR3 spells CASSLVAVRRNEQFF. CDR3 nucleotides: TGTGCCAGCAGCTTAGTAGCGGTCAGACGGAATGAGCAGTTCTTC.

The chain is built from TRBV6-1 and TRBJ2-7; possible D gene TRBD1, 6 bases. This CDR3 is built from 15 residues. The germline V gene has CDR1 MNHNS and CDR2 SASEGT. V lost 5 bases and J lost 2, with 16 bases in between. This CDR3 is CASSSDPTGTYEQYF. The CDR3 nucleotides read TGTGCCAGCAGTTCAGACCCCACAGGGACCTACGAGCAGTACTTC.

This clone was observed a handful of times. The chain couples TRBV28 to TRBJ1-1; D call uncertain. The CDR3 consists of 11 residues. Germline V CDR1 and CDR2: MDHEN, SYDVKM. V dropped 5 bases and J dropped 10 bases, with 11 bases sitting between them. CDR3: CASSLGVVAFF. The DNA of the CDR3 is TGTGCCAGCAGTCTTGGGGTCGTAGCTTTCTTT.

The V call is TRBV7-9, the J call TRBJ1-1; weak D call: TRBD1 (5 bases). The CDR3 runs to 12 residues. V was trimmed by 7 bases and J by 6 bases, leaving 12 bases between them. Per germline, CDR1 SEHNR and CDR2 FQNEAQ (reference sequence). CDR3 region: CASTLSGPEAFF. CDR3 bases: TGTGCCAGCACCCTATCGGGGCCTGAAGCTTTCTTT.

V gene TRBV5-1 combines with J gene TRBJ2-7; D uncertain. In germline, CDR1 is SGHRS, CDR2 YFSETQ. V was cut by 4 bases and J by 5 bases, with 19 bases left in between. This CDR3 spans 15 amino acids. The chain's CDR3 is CASSLHPGFRDEQYF. DNA for the CDR3: TGCGCCAGCAGCCTCCACCCAGGTTTCCGGGACGAGCAGTACTTC.

The chain joins TRBV5-1 to TRBJ2-7; 9 nucleotides line up with TRBD1. The V segment lost 5 bases and the J segment 5 bases; nucleotides outside the gene matches: 2. The CDR3 has 12 residues. Germline CDR1 reads SGHRS; CDR2 reads YFSETQ. CDR3 nucleotides: TGCGCCAGCAGAAGGACAGGGGACGAGCAGTACTTC. This encodes CASRRTGDEQYF.